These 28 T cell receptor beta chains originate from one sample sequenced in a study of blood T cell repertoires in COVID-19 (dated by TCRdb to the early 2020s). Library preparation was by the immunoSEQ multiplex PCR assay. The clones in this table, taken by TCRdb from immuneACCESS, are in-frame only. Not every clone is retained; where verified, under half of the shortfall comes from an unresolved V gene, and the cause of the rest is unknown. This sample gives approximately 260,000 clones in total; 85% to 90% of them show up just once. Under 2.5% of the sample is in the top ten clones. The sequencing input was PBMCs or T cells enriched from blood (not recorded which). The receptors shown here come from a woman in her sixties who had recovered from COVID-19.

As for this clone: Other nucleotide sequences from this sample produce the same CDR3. The CDR3 DNA follows: TGCGCCAGCAGCTCAGCGGGGGGGCTTGACACCGGGGAGCTGTTTTTT. It translates to CASSSAGGLDTGELFF. The rearrangement uses TRBV5-1 and TRBJ2-2; 10 bases align to TRBD2. The CDR3 runs to 16 residues. Germline V lookup: CDR1 SGHRS, CDR2 YFSETQ. V shed 3 bases and J 3 bases; nucleotides not matched to a gene: 5.

In DNA, the CDR3 is TGTGCCAGCAGCCAAGCTCGCATCGACAGGTCAACCGGGGAGCTGTTTTTT. This gives the protein CASSQARIDRSTGELFF. The chain recombines TRBV3-1 (or the pseudogene TRBV3-2) with TRBJ2-2; TRBD1 is a possible D gene (6 bases). CDR1 LGHDT and CDR2 YNNKEL come from the germline V gene (reference sequence). CDR3 length equals 17 residues. V shed 1 base and J shed 5 bases, with 17 bases lying between them.

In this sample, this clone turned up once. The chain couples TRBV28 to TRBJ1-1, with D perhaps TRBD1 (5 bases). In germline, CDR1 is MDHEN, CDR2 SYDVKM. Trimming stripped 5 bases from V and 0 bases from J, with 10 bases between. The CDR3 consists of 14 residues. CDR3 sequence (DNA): TGTGCCAGCAGTCCCATCAGGGTGAACACTGAAGCTTTCTTT. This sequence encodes CASSPIRVNTEAFF.

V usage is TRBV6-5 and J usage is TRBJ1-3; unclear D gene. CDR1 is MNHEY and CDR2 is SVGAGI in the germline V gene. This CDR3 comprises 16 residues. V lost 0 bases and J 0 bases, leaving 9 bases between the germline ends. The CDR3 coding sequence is TGTGCCAGCAGTTACTCTTATATCAGCTCTGGAAACACCATATATTTT. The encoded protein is CASSYSYISSGNTIYF.

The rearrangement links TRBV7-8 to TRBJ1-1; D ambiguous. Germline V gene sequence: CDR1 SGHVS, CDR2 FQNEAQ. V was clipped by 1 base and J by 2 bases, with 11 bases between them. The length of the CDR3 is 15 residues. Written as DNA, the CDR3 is TGTGCCAGCAGCTTAGATCTTCCGGGAAACACTGAAGCTTTCTTT. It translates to CASSLDLPGNTEAFF.

The CDR3 here is CASSAGIGGEQYF. The CDR3 region has the DNA TGCGCCAGCAGCGCCGGGATCGGCGGCGAGCAGTACTTC. The gene calls are TRBV5-1 and TRBJ2-7; TRBD2 is a possible D gene (5 bases). The CDR3 is 13 amino acids. The V end was cut by 4 bases, the J end by 6 bases, with 14 bases between. CDR1 SGHRS and CDR2 YFSETQ come from the germline V gene.

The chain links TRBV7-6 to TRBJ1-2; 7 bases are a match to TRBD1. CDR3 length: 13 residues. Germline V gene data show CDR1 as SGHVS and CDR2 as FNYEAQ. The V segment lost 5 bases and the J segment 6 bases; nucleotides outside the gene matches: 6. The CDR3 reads CASSKTGLHGYTF. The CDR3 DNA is TGTGCCAGCAGCAAGACAGGGTTGCATGGCTACACCTTC.

The CDR3 nucleotides are TGTGCCAGCAGTACGGCGGGGCGCTACGAGCAGTACTTC. Amino acid sequence: CASSTAGRYEQYF. V and J are TRBV6-5 and TRBJ2-7; D perhaps matches TRBD2 (6 bases). Per the germline V gene, CDR1 is MNHEY and CDR2 is SVGAGI. Trimming stripped 5 bases from V and 3 bases from J, with 11 bases between. The CDR3 is 13 amino acids.

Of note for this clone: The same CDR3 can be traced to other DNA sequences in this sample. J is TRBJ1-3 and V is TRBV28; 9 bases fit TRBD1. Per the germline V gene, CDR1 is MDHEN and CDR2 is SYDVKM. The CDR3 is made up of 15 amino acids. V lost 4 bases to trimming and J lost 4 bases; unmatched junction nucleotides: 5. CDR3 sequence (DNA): TGTGCCAGCAGTTCAACAGGGGGCTCCGGAAACACCATATATTTT. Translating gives CASSSTGGSGNTIYF. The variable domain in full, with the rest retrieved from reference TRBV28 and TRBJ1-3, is DVKVTQSSRYLVKRTGEKVFLECVQDMDHENMFWYRQDPGLGLRLIYFSYDVKMKEKGDIPEGYSVSREKKERFSLILESASTNQTSMYLCASSSTGGSGNTIYFGEGSWLTVV.

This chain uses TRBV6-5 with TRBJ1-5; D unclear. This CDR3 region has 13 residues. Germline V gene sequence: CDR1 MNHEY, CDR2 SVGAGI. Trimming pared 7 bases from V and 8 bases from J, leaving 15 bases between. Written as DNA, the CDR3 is TGTGCCAGCATTCCCAAGATCCGGGAGCCCCAGCATTTT. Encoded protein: CASIPKIREPQHF.

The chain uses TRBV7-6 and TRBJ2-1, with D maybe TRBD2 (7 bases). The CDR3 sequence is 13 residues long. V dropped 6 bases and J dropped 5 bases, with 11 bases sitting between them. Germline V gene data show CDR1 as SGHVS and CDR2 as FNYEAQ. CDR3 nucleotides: TGTGCCAGCAGTAGGGGGGGTAACAATGAGCAGTTCTTC. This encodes CASSRGGNNEQFF.

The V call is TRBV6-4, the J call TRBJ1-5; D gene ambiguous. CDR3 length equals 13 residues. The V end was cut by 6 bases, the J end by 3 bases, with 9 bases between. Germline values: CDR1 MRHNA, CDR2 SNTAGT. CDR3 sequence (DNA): TGTGCCAGCAGCGGGGAAATCAATCAGCCCCAGCATTTT. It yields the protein CASSGEINQPQHF.

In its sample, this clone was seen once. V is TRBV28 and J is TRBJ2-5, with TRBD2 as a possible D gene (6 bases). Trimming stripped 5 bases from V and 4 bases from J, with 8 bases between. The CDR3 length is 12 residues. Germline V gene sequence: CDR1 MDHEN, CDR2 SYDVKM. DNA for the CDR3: TGTGCCAGCAGTGCCGGGAGAGAGACCCAGTACTTC. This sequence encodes CASSAGRETQYF.

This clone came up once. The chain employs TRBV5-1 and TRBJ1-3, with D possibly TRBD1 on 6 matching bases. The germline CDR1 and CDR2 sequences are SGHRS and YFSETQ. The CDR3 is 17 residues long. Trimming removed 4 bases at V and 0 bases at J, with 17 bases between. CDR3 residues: CASSPGGAQHSGNTIYF. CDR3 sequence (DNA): TGCGCCAGCAGCCCCGGGGGGGCACAGCACTCTGGAAACACCATATATTTT. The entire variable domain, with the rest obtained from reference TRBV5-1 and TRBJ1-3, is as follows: KAGVTQTPRYLIKTRGQQVTLSCSPISGHRSVSWYQQTPGQGLQFLFEYFSETQRNKGNFPGRFSGRQFSNSRSEMNVSTLELGDSALYLCASSPGGAQHSGNTIYFGEGSWLTVV.

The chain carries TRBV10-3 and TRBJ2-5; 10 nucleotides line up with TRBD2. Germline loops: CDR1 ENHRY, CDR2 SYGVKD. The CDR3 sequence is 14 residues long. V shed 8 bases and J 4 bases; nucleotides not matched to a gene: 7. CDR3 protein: CAIAEIAGGETQYF. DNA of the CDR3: TGTGCCATCGCCGAAATAGCGGGGGGAGAGACCCAGTACTTC.

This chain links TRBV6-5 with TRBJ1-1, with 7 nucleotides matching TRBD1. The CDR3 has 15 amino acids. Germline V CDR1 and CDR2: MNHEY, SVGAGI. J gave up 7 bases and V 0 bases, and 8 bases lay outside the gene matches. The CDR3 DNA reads TGTGCCAGCAGTTACTCGAGGGCAGGGGGATATGAAGCTTTCTTT. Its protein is CASSYSRAGGYEAFF.

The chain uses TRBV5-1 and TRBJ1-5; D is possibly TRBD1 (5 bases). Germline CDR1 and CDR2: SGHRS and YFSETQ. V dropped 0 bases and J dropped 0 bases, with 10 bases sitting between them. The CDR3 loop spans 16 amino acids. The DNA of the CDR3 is TGCGCCAGCAGCTTGGCGGGGGACCGTAGCAATCAGCCCCAGCATTTT. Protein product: CASSLAGDRSNQPQHF.

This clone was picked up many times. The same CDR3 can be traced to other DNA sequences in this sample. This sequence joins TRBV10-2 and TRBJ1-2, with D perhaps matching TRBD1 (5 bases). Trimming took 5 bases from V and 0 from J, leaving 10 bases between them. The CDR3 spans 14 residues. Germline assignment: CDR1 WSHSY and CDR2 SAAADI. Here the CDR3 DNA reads TGCGCCAGCAGTATGACAGCCGCTAACTATGGCTACACCTTC. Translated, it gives CASSMTAANYGYTF.

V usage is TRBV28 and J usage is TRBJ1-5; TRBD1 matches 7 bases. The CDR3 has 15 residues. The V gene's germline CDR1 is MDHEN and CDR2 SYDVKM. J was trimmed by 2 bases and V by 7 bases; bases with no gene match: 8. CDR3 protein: CASNKRGRGNQPQHF. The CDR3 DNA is TGTGCCAGCAACAAAAGGGGGCGGGGCAATCAGCCCCAGCATTTT.

In nucleotides, the CDR3 is TGTGCCAGCAGTTTACCCGGAGCTGGAAACACCATATATTTT. Its protein is CASSLPGAGNTIYF. V gene TRBV28 combines with J gene TRBJ1-3; no clear D gene. This CDR3 is built from 14 residues. Germline CDR1 reads MDHEN; CDR2 reads SYDVKM. The V end lost 2 bases, the J end lost 2 bases, and 7 bases lay between the germline ends.

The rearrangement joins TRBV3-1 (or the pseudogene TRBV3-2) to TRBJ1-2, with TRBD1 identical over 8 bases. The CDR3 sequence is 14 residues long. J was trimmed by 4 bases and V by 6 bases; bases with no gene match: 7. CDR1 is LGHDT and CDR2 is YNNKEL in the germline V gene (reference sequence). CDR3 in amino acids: CASRQDRAAYGYTF. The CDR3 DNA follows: TGTGCCAGCAGACAGGACAGGGCTGCCTATGGCTACACCTTC.

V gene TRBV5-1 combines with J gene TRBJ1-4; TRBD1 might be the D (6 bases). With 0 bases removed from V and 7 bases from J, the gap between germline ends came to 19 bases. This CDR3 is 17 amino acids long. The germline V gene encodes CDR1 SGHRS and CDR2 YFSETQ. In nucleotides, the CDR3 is TGCGCCAGCAGCTTGGGGGGACAAGGACAATCTCGTGAAAAACTGTTTTTT. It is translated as CASSLGGQGQSREKLFF.

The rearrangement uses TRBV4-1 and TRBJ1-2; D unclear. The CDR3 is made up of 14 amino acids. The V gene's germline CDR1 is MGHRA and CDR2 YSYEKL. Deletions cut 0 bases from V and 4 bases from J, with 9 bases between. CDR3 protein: CASSQEPDIYGYTF. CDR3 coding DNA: TGCGCCAGCAGCCAAGAGCCCGACATCTATGGCTACACCTTC.

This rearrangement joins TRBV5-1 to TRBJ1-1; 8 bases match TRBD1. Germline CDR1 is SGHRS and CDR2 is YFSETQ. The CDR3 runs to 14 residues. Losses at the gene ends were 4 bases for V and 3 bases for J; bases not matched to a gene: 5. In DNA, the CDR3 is TGCGCCAGCAGCGGACAGGGACAGGACACTGAAGCTTTCTTT. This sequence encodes CASSGQGQDTEAFF.

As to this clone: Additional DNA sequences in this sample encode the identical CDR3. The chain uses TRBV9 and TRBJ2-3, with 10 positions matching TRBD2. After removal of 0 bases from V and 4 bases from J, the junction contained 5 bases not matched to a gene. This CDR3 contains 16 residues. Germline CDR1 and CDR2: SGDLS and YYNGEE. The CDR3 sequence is CASSVAPSGSSDTQYF. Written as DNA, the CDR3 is TGTGCCAGCAGCGTAGCCCCTAGCGGGAGCTCAGATACGCAGTATTTT.

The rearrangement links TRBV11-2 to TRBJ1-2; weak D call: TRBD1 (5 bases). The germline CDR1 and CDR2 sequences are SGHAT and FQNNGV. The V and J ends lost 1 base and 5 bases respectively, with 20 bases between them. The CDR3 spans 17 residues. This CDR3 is CASSLAGLTLSLYGYTF. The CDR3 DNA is TGTGCCAGCAGCTTAGCAGGGTTAACTCTCTCCCTTTATGGCTACACCTTC.

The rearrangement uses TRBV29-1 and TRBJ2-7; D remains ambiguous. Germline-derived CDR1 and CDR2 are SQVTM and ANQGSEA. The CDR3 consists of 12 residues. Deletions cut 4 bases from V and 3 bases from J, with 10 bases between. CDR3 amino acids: CSVVVYSYEQYF. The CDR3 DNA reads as TGCAGCGTTGTAGTCTACAGCTACGAGCAGTACTTC.

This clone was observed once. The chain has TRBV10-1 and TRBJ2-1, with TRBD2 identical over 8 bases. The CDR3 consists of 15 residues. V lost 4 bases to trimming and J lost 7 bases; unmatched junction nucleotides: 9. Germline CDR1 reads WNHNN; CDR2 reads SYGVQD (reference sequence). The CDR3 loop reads CASSGTGTSRNEQFF. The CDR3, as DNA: TGCGCCAGCAGTGGAACCGGGACTAGTCGTAATGAGCAGTTCTTC.